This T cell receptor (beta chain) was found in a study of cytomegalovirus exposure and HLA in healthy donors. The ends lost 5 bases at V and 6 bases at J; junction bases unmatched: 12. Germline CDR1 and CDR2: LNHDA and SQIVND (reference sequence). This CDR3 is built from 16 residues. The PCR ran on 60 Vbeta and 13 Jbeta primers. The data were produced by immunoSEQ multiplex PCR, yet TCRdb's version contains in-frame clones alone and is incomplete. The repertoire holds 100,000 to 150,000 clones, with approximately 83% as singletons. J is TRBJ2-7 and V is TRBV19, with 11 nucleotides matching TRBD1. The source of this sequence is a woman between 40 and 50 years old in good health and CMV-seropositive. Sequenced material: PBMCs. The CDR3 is CASSPQTGTGGVEQYF. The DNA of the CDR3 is TGTGCCAGTAGTCCACAAACCGGGACAGGGGGAGTCGAGCAGTACTTC. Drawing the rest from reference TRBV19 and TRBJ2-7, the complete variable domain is DGGITQSPKYLFRKEGQNVTLSCEQNLNHDAMYWYRQDPGQGLRLIYYSQIVNDFQKGDIAEGYSVSREKKESFPLTVTSAQKNPTAFYLCASSPQTGTGGVEQYFGPGTRLTVT.